This paragraph covers one TCR beta chain sequence. Its antigen is unidentified. Looked up from germline, CDR1 is MNHEY and CDR2 is SMNVEV (reference sequence). There are 15 residues in the CDR3. V dropped 6 bases and J dropped 0 bases, with 9 bases sitting between them. Sequenced by immunoSEQ multiplex PCR; TCRdb stores in-frame clones only, minus some. The sample has about 140,000 clones, roughly 80% seen once. This entry comes from a study of cytotoxic CD8 clonotypes in ibrutinib-treated CLL. For the study at large: There were 11 relapsed/refractory patients and about 15 treatment-naive patients, and 17 were IGHV unmutated. Partial responses numbered some 25 and complete responses 2; after a median about 62 months, approximately 14 stayed remitted and approximately 12 progressed. Study-wide points: Baseline values of clonality outstripped age-matched healthy donors and followed circulating CD8+ T-cell counts. Investigators sampled sustained-remission and progressing patients at differing times.

This chain links TRBV27 with TRBJ1-6, with D unresolved. The TCR sequence derives from a human donor with chronic lymphocytic leukemia. The sequencing here drew on PBMCs, taken after 12 months of ibrutinib treatment. CDR3 in DNA: TGTGCCAGCAGCCCCCCGCGCTCCTATAATTCACCCCTCCACTTT. It yields the protein CASSPPRSYNSPLHF.